The clone carrying this TCR beta chain was recorded once. Adults between roughly 18 and 95 years of age took part from about two dozen US areas. The data belong to a study of blood T cell repertoires in COVID-19. Study in general: Samples representing acute and convalescent COVID-19 were sourced from the United States, Italy and Spain. Sample material is recorded as cDNA or gDNA derived from T cells, B-cell-depleted T cells, or PBMCs.

Original processing notes: Estimation of nucleated cell counts relied on the amplification of reference gene primers. Some clones are missing from TCRdb's copy, which holds only in-frame ones; the method was immunoSEQ multiplex PCR. The DNA gave D and trimming, while V, J and clone size come from that table. Of 330,000 or so clones in the sample, more than 75% are singletons; the top ten hold approximately 3%. This CDR3 is 14 amino acids long. Germline CDR1 is MDHEN and CDR2 is SYDVKM. The ends were cut back, 0 bases at V and 2 bases at J, with 8 bases in the middle. Material: PBMCs or T cells enriched from blood (not recorded which). This sequence originates from a woman under 40 who had recovered from COVID-19. V and J are TRBV28 and TRBJ2-7; tentative D call: TRBD1 (5 bases). In nucleotides, the CDR3 is TGTGCCAGCAGTTTATGGAAGGGGACCTACGAGCAGTACTTC. Translating gives CASSLWKGTYEQYF.